This T cell receptor (beta chain) was sequenced in a study of blood T cell repertoires in COVID-19. Study-wide context: PBMCs, B-cell-depleted T cells, or T cells provided the cDNA or gDNA that made up the material.

Authors' analysis steps: Amplification of reference gene primers provided the estimated nucleated cell counts. The repertoire was sequenced with immunoSEQ multiplex PCR; TCRdb's copy has only in-frame clones and lacks some. V, J and clone size derive from that table, while D and trimming were established from the DNA sequence. Found here are 200,000 to 250,000 clones, 65% to 85% of them singletons; the top ten hold about 3.4%. Across roughly 25 US areas, participants ranged in age from roughly 18 to 95 years. The V gene lost 0 bases and the J gene lost 3 bases, with 6 bases spanning the gap. The CDR3 consists of 13 residues. Germline V gives CDR1 SGHDT, CDR2 YYEEEE.

This chain connects TRBV5-6 to TRBJ1-2; unclear D gene. The clonotype originates from a woman aged 55-70 years who had recovered from COVID-19. The source material was PBMCs or T cells enriched from blood (not recorded which). The CDR3 loop is CASSLGQDYGYTF. The CDR3 coding sequence is TGTGCCAGCAGCTTGGGGCAGGACTATGGCTACACCTTC.